This TCR beta chain derives from a study of T cells in Graves' hyperthyroidism and ophthalmopathy. In the study overall: Blood from the periphery was taken at initial diagnosis, before any treatment. Notes on the study in general: In blood, most of the thyroid clonotypes expanded above 0.001 were also present.

Individuals with ophthalmopathy presented a Clinical Activity Score of at least 3, a NOSPECS grade of at least 4 and a duration under 3 months. Fresh 10 ml peripheral blood yielded PBMCs. This CDR3 region has 15 residues. The ends were cut back, 7 bases at V and 0 bases at J, with 14 bases in the middle. Germline values: CDR1 SNHLY, CDR2 FYNNEI. TCR beta CDR3 regions were amplified from RNA transcripts. Carried out on the TCR CDR3, a first-round RT-PCR used the HTBI primer set. TCRdb analysed the multiplex PCR reads with MiXCR anew, one entry per CDR3 protein. The data show 390,000 or so distinct CDR3 sequences, 14% to 15% seen once. This clonotype was counted ten times or more. Its antigen is not identified.

The sample comprised blood. This receptor was identified in a man younger than 35 with Graves' ophthalmopathy. The chain recombines TRBV2 with TRBJ2-3, with D possibly being TRBD2 (5 bases). The CDR3 is CASKPLGSSTDTQYF. The CDR3 DNA is TGTGCCAGCAAGCCCCTGGGGAGTAGCACAGATACGCAGTATTTT.